This T cell receptor beta chain derives from a study of OX40 agonist ivuxolimab in advanced cancers. Study background: Every patient in dose escalation had hepatocellular carcinoma, melanoma, renal cell or head and neck cancer.

The CDR3 is 13 residues long. V was pared by 4 bases and J by 2 bases, with 8 bases between. CDR1 SNHLY and CDR2 FYNNEI come from the germline V gene. Clones were read by immunoSEQ multiplex PCR, and TCRdb kept only the in-frame ones, dropping some. The sample comprises 80,000 or so clones, about 90% of which are singletons, and about 1.8% rests with the top ten. The clonotype originates from an adult with an advanced solid tumor such as melanoma, head and neck, liver or kidney cancer. This specimen was CD4+ or CD8+ T cells sorted from blood, taken in a trial of the OX40 agonist ivuxolimab. The chain carries TRBV2 and TRBJ2-5; D might be TRBD2 (5 bases). DNA of the CDR3: TGTGCCAGCAGTGTGCGGGCGCAAGAGACCCAGTACTTC. It is translated as CASSVRAQETQYF.